The TCR beta chain described here comes from a study of shared clonotypes between healthy human individuals. Naive CD8 cells comprised CD45RO-negative, CCR7-positively selected cells, excluding terminally differentiated effector memory CD45RA+ cells. CDR1 is MNHEY, CDR2 SMNVEV, per germline (reference sequence). The CDR3 runs 13 residues. Trimming cost V 5 bases and J 4 bases, with 12 bases left between them. Assay: immunoSEQ multiplex PCR; the TCRdb copy retains only in-frame clones and omits some. This sample yields millions of clones, of which about 93% are seen a single time; under 2% belongs to the top ten.

The sequencing sample was made of naive CD8+ T cells from PBMCs. The sequence derives from a man younger than 35 in good health. Some clones in this sample may be carry-over from other donors' samples. V gene TRBV27 combines with J gene TRBJ2-7; no firm D call. The DNA for the CDR3 is TGTGCCAGCAGTCCCGGGTCGAGGTACGAGCAGTACTTC. This encodes CASSPGSRYEQYF.